A selection of T cell receptor beta chains follows, all from one sample in a study of cytomegalovirus exposure and HLA in healthy donors. Only in-frame clones appear in the TCRdb table, and some are missing; sequencing was by immunoSEQ multiplex PCR. The sample yields 170,000 or so clones, 65% to 85% seen once. Sequenced material: PBMCs. Receptors were obtained from a male donor in good health and CMV-seropositive. Both conserved end residues are part of each CDR3. A D gene is named only where the DNA matches it firmly. Size is stated for part of the rows, as once, few or many counts, or as a class when the clone is expanded.

>.|11|TRBV6-5|TRBJ1-1|.
TGTGCCAGCAGTCGTGACACTGAAGCTTTCTTT
CASSRDTEAFF
>TRBD2|14|TRBV18|TRBJ2-1|.
TGTGCCAGCTCAGGACTAGCGGGAGTTAATGAGCAGTTCTTC
CASSGLAGVNEQFF
>.|15|TRBV9|TRBJ2-1|.
TGTGCCAGCAGCGTAGGACCAGGGGACTACAATGAGCAGTTCTTC
CASSVGPGDYNEQFF
>.|15|TRBV27|TRBJ2-5|.
TGTGCCAGCAGACGCTACCTCGGGGTTCAAGAGACCCAGTACTTC
CASRRYLGVQETQYF
>.|17|TRBV9|TRBJ1-3|.
TGTGCCAGCAGCGTAGGGGGCCAGCTTAACTCTGGAAACACCATATATTTT
CASSVGGQLNSGNTIYF
>TRBD2|16|TRBV11-1|TRBJ2-5|once
TGTGCCAGCAGCTCCGGACGGGGGGGAAAAGGAGAGACCCAGTACTTC
CASSSGRGGKGETQYF
>TRBD1|13|TRBV18|TRBJ2-7|few
TGTGCCAGCTCACCGGGACAGTCCTACGAGCAGTACTTC
CASSPGQSYEQYF
>TRBD2|15|TRBV28|TRBJ2-2|.
TGTGCCAGTGACGTAGCGGGAGCAGAGACCGGGGAGCTGTTTTTT
CASDVAGAETGELFF
>TRBD2|15|TRBV7-2|TRBJ2-7|.
TGTGCCAGCGGAAGAATAGCGGGAGAGTCCTACGAGCAGTACTTC
CASGRIAGESYEQYF
>TRBD2|16|TRBV5-4|TRBJ2-2|.
TGTGCCAGCACCCTCCGACTAGCGGGTGAGACCGGGGAGCTGTTTTTT
CASTLRLAGETGELFF
>TRBD1|15|TRBV30|TRBJ2-2|.
TGTGCCTGGAGTGCCACAAGCAGGGGGACCGGGGAGCTGTTTTTT
CAWSATSRGTGELFF
>TRBD1|17|TRBV15|TRBJ2-7|.
TGTGCCACCAGCAGAGATTTGGGCCCAGGGGGCTTCAACGAGCAGTACTTC
CATSRDLGPGGFNEQYF
>TRBD1|14|TRBV4-3|TRBJ2-3|.
TGCGCCAGCGCGGGGCAGGGGGCGGTAGATACGCAGTATTTT
CASAGQGAVDTQYF
>TRBD1|15|TRBV7-9|TRBJ2-7|.
TGTGCCAGCAGCTTCCGGGACAGGCTCCCGTACGAGCAGTACTTC
CASSFRDRLPYEQYF
>.|13|TRBV27|TRBJ1-5|.
TGTGCCAGCAGTTCGGTAGGGGGTCAGCCCCAGCATTTT
CASSSVGGQPQHF
>.|14|TRBV7-2|TRBJ1-2|few
TGTGCCAGCAGCCCGGTCCAGGGCTGGGATGGCTACACCTTC
CASSPVQGWDGYTF
>.|13|TRBV28|TRBJ2-3|.
TGTGCCAGCGGAAACAGGGACACAGATACGCAGTATTTT
CASGNRDTDTQYF
>.|13|TRBV7-2|TRBJ2-5|few
TGTGCCAGCAGCTCTCAATCGACTGGAGAGCAGTACTTC
CASSSQSTGEQYF
>.|14|TRBV19|TRBJ2-2|.
TGTGCCAGTAGTTTGGGACAGAACACCGGGGAGCTGTTTTTT
CASSLGQNTGELFF
>TRBD1|15|TRBV9|TRBJ1-6|.
TGTGCCAGCAGCGGTCCCACAGGGGGCAGTTCACCCCTCCACTTT
CASSGPTGGSSPLHF
>.|13|TRBV28|TRBJ1-5|.
TGTGCCAGCAGTCCAGACGGCGGTGTGTCCCAGCATTTT
CASSPDGGVSQHF
>.|14|TRBV5-1|TRBJ1-1|.
TGCGCCAGCAGCTCCTTAGGGGCGAACACTGAAGCTTTCTTT
CASSSLGANTEAFF
>TRBD2|16|TRBV5-1|TRBJ2-5|.
TGCGCCAGCAGCTTACGGACTAGCGGGGTTAAAGAGACCCAGTACTTC
CASSLRTSGVKETQYF
>.|15|TRBV11-3|TRBJ1-1|.
TGTGCCAGCAGCCCTAACCCCGGTGTGAACACTGAAGCTTTCTTT
CASSPNPGVNTEAFF
>.|12|TRBV9|TRBJ1-1|.
TGTGCCAGCAAAGCGGGGGGACCTGAAGCTTTCTTT
CASKAGGPEAFF
>.|13|TRBV21-1|TRBJ1-2|.
TGTGCCAGCCGGAGTGGCAGGGCCTATGGCTACACCTTC
CASRSGRAYGYTF
>.|15|TRBV9|TRBJ1-3|.
TGTGCCAGGGAACGGAGGGTGGTTTTTGCAGACACCATATATTTT
CARERRVVFADTIYF
>.|12|TRBV14|TRBJ1-1|.
TGTGCCAGCAGCCATCGTTCCCGGGAAGCTTTCTTT
CASSHRSREAFF